This is a list of T cell receptor beta chains from one sample in a study of CD8+ T cells in alopecia areata. Measured with immunoSEQ multiplex PCR; TCRdb has only the in-frame clones, and not every one. This table has fewer than 150,000 clones, 65% to 90% appearing once. Sequencing was performed on CD8+ T cells sorted from blood, taken at week 4, from a patient treated with tofacitinib. The source of these receptors is a human donor with alopecia areata. Each CDR3 is given with its conserved first and last residue. Fields, in order: CDR3 protein, CDR3 DNA, D gene, clone size, V gene, J gene. D genes are given only for firm matches. Clone size, where shown, is once, few, many, or a class for clones that have expanded.

CASSWDGSYEQYF,TGTGCCAGCAGCTGGGACGGTTCCTACGAGCAGTACTTC,-,-,TRBV5-4,TRBJ2-7
CASSLRSDEETQYF,TGTGCCAGCAGCTTAAGATCAGATGAAGAGACCCAGTACTTC,-,-,TRBV7-9,TRBJ2-5
CASSAGPTDTQYF,TGCGCCAGCAGCGCGGGGCCTACAGATACGCAGTATTTT,-,-,TRBV10-2,TRBJ2-3
CASSVFSGHTDTQYF,TGTGCCAGCAGCGTATTTTCGGGGCACACAGATACGCAGTATTTT,-,-,TRBV9,TRBJ2-3
CSVDSAVRYNEQFF,TGCAGCGTTGACTCGGCGGTTCGATACAATGAGCAGTTCTTC,-,-,TRBV29-1,TRBJ2-1
CAISLDRVVNEQYF,TGTGCCATCAGTCTGGACAGGGTAGTCAACGAGCAGTACTTC,TRBD1,-,TRBV10-3,TRBJ2-7
CASSYSGRGPTDTQYF,TGTGCCAGCAGTTACTCCGGAAGGGGCCCCACAGATACGCAGTATTTT,-,-,TRBV6-5,TRBJ2-3
CASSLSTSGPTDTQYF,TGTGCCAGCAGCTTGTCCACTAGCGGACCCACAGATACGCAGTATTTT,TRBD2,few,TRBV7-9,TRBJ2-3
CASSLGQGADGYTF,TGTGCCAGCAGCCTAGGACAGGGGGCTGATGGCTACACCTTC,TRBD1,-,TRBV6-6,TRBJ1-2
CASSLGPGTGFPDTQYF,TGTGCCAGCAGCTTGGGCCCCGGGACAGGCTTTCCAGATACGCAGTATTTT,TRBD1,-,TRBV5-6,TRBJ2-3
CASSYTHRDGNEQYF,TGTGCCAGCAGTTACACCCACAGGGACGGAAACGAGCAGTACTTC,-,-,TRBV6-5,TRBJ2-7
CASSLDGASEQYF,TGTGCCAGCAGCCTGGACGGTGCGAGCGAGCAGTACTTC,-,-,TRBV27,TRBJ2-7
CASSSGRQGTETQYF,TGTGCCAGCAGTTCAGGGCGACAGGGCACAGAGACCCAGTACTTC,TRBD1,-,TRBV27,TRBJ2-5
CASSGGGDYNEQFF,TGTGCCAGTAGTGGCGGGGGTGACTACAATGAGCAGTTCTTC,TRBD2,-,TRBV19,TRBJ2-1
CASSLLQGGSNEQFF,TGTGCCAGCAGCTTATTACAGGGGGGGTCCAATGAGCAGTTCTTC,-,-,TRBV7-9,TRBJ2-1
CASTLPGQVPDYEQYF,TGTGCCAGCACCCTACCCGGACAGGTTCCTGACTACGAGCAGTACTTC,TRBD1,-,TRBV2,TRBJ2-7
CASSFRETQYF,TGTGCCAGCAGCTTTAGGGAGACCCAGTACTTC,-,once,TRBV7-9,TRBJ2-5
CASSIRRSSYNEQFF,TGTGCCAGCAGCATACGAAGGAGCTCCTACAATGAGCAGTTCTTC,-,-,TRBV7-9,TRBJ2-1
CASSQGQGVPDTQYF,TGCGCCAGCAGTCAGGGACAGGGAGTTCCAGATACGCAGTATTTT,TRBD1,-,TRBV23-1,TRBJ2-3
CATSRPRRDRYNEQFF,TGTGCCACCAGCAGACCCCGTAGGGACAGGTACAATGAGCAGTTCTTC,TRBD1,-,TRBV15,TRBJ2-1
CASSTDRGDEQYF,TGTGCCAGCAGTACGGACAGGGGGGACGAGCAGTACTTC,TRBD1,-,TRBV27,TRBJ2-7
CASTPGGGPTDTQYF,TGTGCCAGTACCCCGGGCGGGGGACCCACAGATACGCAGTATTTT,TRBD2,-,TRBV19,TRBJ2-3
CASTTAYNEQFF,TGTGCCAGCACCACAGCCTACAATGAGCAGTTCTTC,-,-,TRBV2,TRBJ2-1
CASSQDFWDRARPNEQFF,TGTGCCAGCAGCCAAGATTTTTGGGACAGGGCCAGACCCAATGAGCAGTTCTTC,TRBD1,-,TRBV4-2,TRBJ2-1
CATSRDLGIGETQYF,TGTGCCACCAGCAGAGATCTGGGAATCGGCGAGACCCAGTACTTC,-,-,TRBV15,TRBJ2-5
CASSQSGWSGDQYF,TGCGCCAGCAGTCAATCAGGATGGTCGGGGGACCAGTACTTC,-,-,TRBV23-1,TRBJ2-5
CASSRETGGVEQFF,TGTGCCAGCAGCAGAGAAACAGGGGGCGTTGAGCAGTTCTTC,TRBD1,-,TRBV7-9,TRBJ2-1
CASSFKGASYEQYF,TGTGCCAGCAGCTTTAAGGGGGCCTCCTACGAGCAGTACTTC,TRBD1,few,TRBV11-2,TRBJ2-7
CASSPIGTAIATNEKLFF,TGTGCCAGCAGCCCCATCGGGACAGCGATTGCAACTAATGAAAAACTGTTTTTT,TRBD1,once,TRBV7-9,TRBJ1-4
CASSSGGVETQYF,TGTGCCAGCAGCTCGGGGGGCGTGGAGACCCAGTACTTC,-,-,TRBV7-2,TRBJ2-5
CASSLTPYSNQPQHF,TGCGCCAGCAGCTTGACACCCTATAGCAATCAGCCCCAGCATTTT,-,once,TRBV5-1,TRBJ1-5
CASSSGQGRKQYF,TGTGCCAGCAGCTCGGGACAGGGGCGGAAGCAGTACTTC,TRBD1,-,TRBV6-5,TRBJ2-7
CASSDGNNSPLHF,TGTGCCAGCAGCGACGGAAATAATTCACCCCTCCACTTT,-,once,TRBV5-4,TRBJ1-6
CAISDPGTSDEQYF,TGTGCCATCAGCGACCCTGGGACTAGCGACGAGCAGTACTTC,TRBD2,-,TRBV10-3,TRBJ2-7
CASSEAVDNEQFF,TGTGCCAGCAGTGAAGCGGTGGATAATGAGCAGTTCTTC,-,-,TRBV2,TRBJ2-1
CASSLSIQEFAEAFF,TGTGCCAGCAGTTTATCGATTCAGGAGTTCGCTGAAGCTTTCTTT,-,-,TRBV27,TRBJ1-1
CASSELGGRTYEQYF,TGTGCCAGCAGTGAATTGGGGGGAAGGACCTACGAGCAGTACTTC,-,-,TRBV2,TRBJ2-7
CASSQSGDSPNYGYTF,TGTGCCAGCAGTCAATCCGGGGACAGCCCTAACTATGGCTACACCTTC,TRBD1,-,TRBV27,TRBJ1-2
CSAPVPETQYF,TGCAGTGCCCCGGTGCCCGAGACCCAGTACTTC,-,-,TRBV20-1,TRBJ2-5
CASSWRTGDYEQYF,TGTGCCAGTAGTTGGAGGACAGGGGATTACGAGCAGTACTTC,TRBD1,-,TRBV19,TRBJ2-7
CASMAGVSTDTQYF,TGTGCCAGCATGGCCGGGGTGAGCACAGATACGCAGTATTTT,-,once,TRBV7-9,TRBJ2-3
CASISQLGPEAFF,TGTGCCAGTATCTCCCAACTTGGCCCTGAAGCTTTCTTT,-,few,TRBV7-9,TRBJ1-1
CASSLERGGREQYF,TGTGCCAGCAGTTTGGAGCGGGGGGGCCGCGAGCAGTACTTC,TRBD2,-,TRBV27,TRBJ2-7
CASSQTATSTDTQYF,TGCGCCAGCAGCCAGACAGCAACTAGCACAGATACGCAGTATTTT,-,-,TRBV4-3,TRBJ2-3
CASSQDPQGDTGELFF,TGCGCCAGCAGCCAAGATCCACAGGGTGATACCGGGGAGCTGTTTTTT,-,few,TRBV4-3,TRBJ2-2
CAWSLGYTYEQYF,TGTGCCTGGAGTCTGGGCTACACCTACGAGCAGTACTTC,-,-,TRBV30,TRBJ2-7
CASSQTRGRLYEQYF,TGCGCCAGCAGCCAAACTCGGGGGCGGCTATACGAGCAGTACTTC,-,-,TRBV4-3,TRBJ2-7
CASSTSVTGTYEQYF,TGTGCCAGCAGTACCTCCGTGACAGGCACCTACGAGCAGTACTTC,-,-,TRBV6-6,TRBJ2-7
CASSFGTTYEQYF,TGTGCCAGCAGCTTCGGGACTACCTACGAGCAGTACTTC,TRBD2,-,TRBV7-2,TRBJ2-7
CSVEPSGDLETQYF,TGCAGCGTTGAACCCAGCGGGGACCTAGAGACCCAGTACTTC,TRBD2,-,TRBV29-1,TRBJ2-5
CASSLVQGGAEAFF,TGTGCCAGCAGCTTAGTTCAGGGAGGCGCTGAAGCTTTCTTT,-,few,TRBV7-2,TRBJ1-1
CASSPGQGDNGEQFF,TGTGCCAGCAGTCCGGGACAGGGGGACAATGGTGAGCAGTTCTTC,TRBD1,few,TRBV6-4,TRBJ2-1